The 10 T cell receptor beta chains below come from one sample, sequenced in a study of neoadjuvant anti-PD-1 for oral cavity cancer. Time point specified: after neoadjuvant nivolumab, at surgical resection. The data were produced by immunoSEQ multiplex PCR, yet TCRdb's version contains in-frame clones alone and is incomplete. In the table there are 13,000 to 15,000 clones, around three quarters of which are singletons. Material: PBMCs, obtained after nivolumab (anti-PD-1) treatment. These receptors were obtained from a person aged 35 to 85 with oral cavity squamous cell carcinoma.

The chain has TRBV7-8 and TRBJ1-2; D perhaps matches TRBD1 (6 bases). Trimming shortened V by 0 bases and J by 6 bases, and 14 bases separated the two germline ends. The germline gives CDR1 SGHVS, CDR2 FQNEAQ. This CDR3 contains 15 residues. CDR3 in amino acids: CASSLARTAQHGYTF. CDR3 DNA sequence: TGTGCCAGCAGCTTAGCGCGGACAGCCCAACATGGCTACACCTTC.

The chain employs TRBV6-5 and TRBJ2-1; unclear D gene. With 6 bases removed from V and 9 bases from J, the gap between germline ends came to 9 bases. The CDR3 spans 11 residues. Germline-derived CDR1 and CDR2 are MNHEY and SVGAGI. The CDR3 DNA sequence: TGTGCCAGCAGCCAACACGGTGAGCAGTTCTTC. Amino acids: CASSQHGEQFF.

V is TRBV5-8 and J is TRBJ2-3; 15 bases are a match to TRBD2. Per germline, CDR1 SGHTS and CDR2 YDEGEE. J was trimmed by 4 bases and V by 4 bases; bases with no gene match: 13. CDR3 length: 19 amino acids. CDR3 sequence reads: CASSPGLAGGFSLADTQYF. The CDR3 region has the DNA TGTGCCAGCAGCCCGGGACTAGCGGGGGGTTTTTCCTTGGCAGATACGCAGTATTTT.

The V call is TRBV23-1, the J call TRBJ1-5; D is perhaps TRBD1 (6 bases). TRBV23-1 is placed among ORFs of uncertain function. Trimming stripped 7 bases from V and 0 bases from J, with 7 bases between. The CDR3 is 13 amino acids. DNA of the CDR3: TGCGCCAGCACGGACAGTAGCAATCAGCCCCAGCATTTT. It codes for CASTDSSNQPQHF.

J is TRBJ2-7 and V is TRBV10-3; 13 bases match TRBD2. Germline V gives CDR1 ENHRY, CDR2 SYGVKD. CDR3 length equals 14 residues. Trimming at V came to 10 bases and at J to 8 bases, leaving 11 bases not matched to a gene. The CDR3 nucleotides read TGTGCCACCCAACTAGCGGGAGGGGTGGGTCAGCAGTACTTC. Translation: CATQLAGGVGQQYF.

The chain employs TRBV19 and TRBJ1-1; TRBD1 matches 9 bases. The CDR3 runs 15 residues. CDR1 is LNHDA, CDR2 SQIVND, per germline (reference sequence). CDR3 residues: CASGQGYGMNTEAFF. CDR3 DNA sequence: TGTGCTTCAGGACAGGGGTACGGGATGAACACTGAAGCTTTCTTT.

The rearrangement joins TRBV28 to TRBJ2-7; TRBD2 agrees at 8 bases. Germline CDR1 and CDR2: MDHEN and SYDVKM. The CDR3 has 15 amino acids. Trimming cost V 4 bases and J 0 bases; bases outside gene matches: 5. The CDR3 sequence: CASSSSGTSSYEQYF. The CDR3 DNA follows: TGTGCCAGCAGTTCCAGCGGGACTAGCTCCTACGAGCAGTACTTC.

The rearrangement joins TRBV5-4 to TRBJ2-7; TRBD2 matches at 9 bases. The CDR3 extends over 15 amino acids. With 0 bases clipped from V and 0 bases from J, the junction kept 1 base outside the gene matches. Germline assignment: CDR1 SGHNT and CDR2 YYREEE (reference sequence). The DNA of the CDR3 is TGTGCCAGCAGCTTGGGCGGGAGGGCCTCCTACGAGCAGTACTTC. Residues: CASSLGGRASYEQYF.

The chain has TRBV9 and TRBJ1-3, with TRBD1 as a possible D gene (5 bases). The CDR3 has 16 amino acids. The germline V gene encodes CDR1 SGDLS and CDR2 YYNGEE. Trimming left V 4 bases short and J 7 bases short, with 21 bases between. Here the CDR3 reads CASSPQWSGIDNTIYF. As DNA, the CDR3 is TGTGCCAGCAGCCCCCAGTGGTCAGGGATAGACAACACCATATATTTT.

This clone was observed a single time. J is TRBJ2-2 and V is TRBV7-3; TRBD1 matches 8 bases. Germline assignment: CDR1 SGHTA and CDR2 FQGTGA. This CDR3 has 15 residues. The junction had 7 bases not matched to a gene; V was cut back by 5 bases and J by 5 bases. The chain's CDR3 is CASSRGQGRTGELFF. The CDR3 DNA reads TGTGCCAGCAGCCGAGGACAGGGAAGAACCGGGGAGCTGTTTTTT. The complete variable domain, with remaining parts taken from reference TRBV7-3 and TRBJ2-2, reads GAGVSQTPSNKVTEKGKYVELRCDPISGHTALYWYRQSLGQGPEFLIYFQGTGAADDSGLPNDRFFAVRPEGSVSTLKIQRTERGDSAVYLCASSRGQGRTGELFFGEGSRLTVL.